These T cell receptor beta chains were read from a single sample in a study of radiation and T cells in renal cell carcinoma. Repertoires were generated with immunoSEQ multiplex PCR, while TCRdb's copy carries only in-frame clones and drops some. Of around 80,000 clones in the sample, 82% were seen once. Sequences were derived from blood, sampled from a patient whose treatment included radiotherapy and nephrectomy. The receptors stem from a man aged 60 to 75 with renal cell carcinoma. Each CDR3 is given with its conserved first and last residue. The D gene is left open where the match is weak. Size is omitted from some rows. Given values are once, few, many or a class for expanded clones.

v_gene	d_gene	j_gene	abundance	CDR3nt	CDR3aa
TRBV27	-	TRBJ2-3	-	TGTGCCAGCAGCAAACCTACTACCCGCACAGATACGCAGTATTTT	CASSKPTTRTDTQYF
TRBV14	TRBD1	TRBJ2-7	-	TGTGCCAGCAGGCCTGGGACAGACGGGTACGAGCAGTACTTC	CASRPGTDGYEQYF
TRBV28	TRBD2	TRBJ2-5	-	TGTGCCAGCAGTCTATTAACCGGGGGGTATGCGACCCAGTACTTC	CASSLLTGGYATQYF
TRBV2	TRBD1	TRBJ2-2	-	TGTGCCAGCAGTTGGGCAGGGGGAAACACCGGGGAGCTGTTTTTT	CASSWAGGNTGELFF
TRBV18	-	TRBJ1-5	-	TGTGCCAGCTCCCAAGGGAATTCTAAGCAGCCCCAGCATTTT	CASSQGNSKQPQHF
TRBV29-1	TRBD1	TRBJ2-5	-	TGCAGCGTTGAAGATCGACAGGGAGAGACCCAGTACTTC	CSVEDRQGETQYF
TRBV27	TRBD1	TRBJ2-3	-	TGTGCCAGCAGTGGGGTACAGGGGGCAAGGAATACGCAGTATTTT	CASSGVQGARNTQYF
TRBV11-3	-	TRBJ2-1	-	TGTGCCAGCAGCCTAGGACCGGGGCCCTGGGGTGAGCAGTTCTTC	CASSLGPGPWGEQFF
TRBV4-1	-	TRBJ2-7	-	TGCGCCAGCAGCCACCCCCCGCGGGGCTACGAGCAGTACTTC	CASSHPPRGYEQYF
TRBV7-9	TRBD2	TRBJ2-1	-	TGTGCCAGCAGCTTAGCCTCACTAGCGTCACATGAGCAGTTCTTC	CASSLASLASHEQFF
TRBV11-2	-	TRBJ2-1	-	TGTGCCAGCAGCTTGGGACCATACAATGAGCAGTTCTTC	CASSLGPYNEQFF
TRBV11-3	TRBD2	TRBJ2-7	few	TGTGCCAGCAGCTTCAGGAGCCTAGCGGGAGAGTACTACGAGCAGTACTTC	CASSFRSLAGEYYEQYF
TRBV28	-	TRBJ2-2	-	TGTGCCAGCAGTTTAGGTGGCCTGGGTAACACCGGGGAGCTGTTTTTT	CASSLGGLGNTGELFF
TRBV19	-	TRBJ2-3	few	TGTGCCAGTAAGCAGGATACGCAGTATTTT	CASKQDTQYF
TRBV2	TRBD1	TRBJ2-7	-	TGTGCCAGCAATCAAGGGACAGGTAACCACGAGCAGTACTTC	CASNQGTGNHEQYF
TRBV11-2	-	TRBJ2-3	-	TGTGCCAGCAGCTCGCTGACTAGCACAGATACGCAGTATTTT	CASSSLTSTDTQYF
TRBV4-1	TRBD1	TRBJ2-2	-	TGCGCCAGCAGCCAACCCCTCGACAGGGACCCCGGGGAGCTGTTTTTT	CASSQPLDRDPGELFF
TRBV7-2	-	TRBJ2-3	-	TGTGCCAGCAGCTTAACTGCGGGGACCTTCACAGATACGCAGTATTTT	CASSLTAGTFTDTQYF
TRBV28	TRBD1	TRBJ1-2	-	TGTGCCAGCGACTCCGGGACAGGGCGACTGAATGGCTACACCTTC	CASDSGTGRLNGYTF
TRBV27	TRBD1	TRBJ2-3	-	TGTGCCAGCAGTTTATGGGACAGGGGTACAGATACGCAGTATTTT	CASSLWDRGTDTQYF
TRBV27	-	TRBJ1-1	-	TGTGCCAGCAGTTTATACCAGGGTCTTGAAGCTTTCTTT	CASSLYQGLEAFF
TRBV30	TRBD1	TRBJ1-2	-	TGTGCCTGGAGTGCCGGGACAGACGGCTATGGCTACACCTTC	CAWSAGTDGYGYTF
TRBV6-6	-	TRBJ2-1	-	TGTGCCAGCAGTGGGGGTGAGCAGTTCTTC	CASSGGEQFF
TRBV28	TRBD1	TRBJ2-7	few	TGTGCCAGCAAAAGGTTCCGGGACAGCTCCTACGAGCAGTACTTC	CASKRFRDSSYEQYF
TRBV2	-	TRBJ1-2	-	TGTGCCAGCAGTGAACCCGGAAACTATGGCTACACCTTC	CASSEPGNYGYTF
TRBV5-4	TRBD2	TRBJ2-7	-	TGTGCCAGCAGCCCGAGGACTAGCGGGACCTACGAGCAGTACTTC	CASSPRTSGTYEQYF
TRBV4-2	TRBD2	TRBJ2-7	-	TGTGCCAGCAGCCAAGAGACTAGCGGGAGCTACGAGCAGTACTTC	CASSQETSGSYEQYF
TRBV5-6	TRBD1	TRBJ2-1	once	TGTGCCAGCAGCTTCCTGGGACAGCCCAATGAGCAGTTCTTC	CASSFLGQPNEQFF
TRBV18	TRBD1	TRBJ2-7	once	TGTGCCAGCTCACCGAGGACAGGGGAACACGAGCAGTACTTC	CASSPRTGEHEQYF
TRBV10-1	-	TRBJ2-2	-	TGCGCCAGCAGGGGGTCCGGGGAGCTGTTTTTT	CASRGSGELFF
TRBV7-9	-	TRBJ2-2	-	TGTGCCAGCAGCATCGACGGCAGCGGGGAGCTGTTTTTT	CASSIDGSGELFF
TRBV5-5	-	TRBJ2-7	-	TGTGCCAGCAGCGGACCCGGGGGCTCCTACGAGCAGTACTTC	CASSGPGGSYEQYF
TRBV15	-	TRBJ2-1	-	TGTGCCACCAGCTGGGAGGGGGACAATGAGCAGTTCTTC	CATSWEGDNEQFF
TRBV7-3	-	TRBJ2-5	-	TGTGCCAGCAGTCCGCAGACGGGAGAGACCCAGTACTTC	CASSPQTGETQYF
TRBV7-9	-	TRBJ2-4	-	TGTGCCAGCAGCTTAGCGCGGTCCCTGGAAGTAGCTCAGCGAAACATTCAGTACTTC	CASSLARSLEVAQRNIQYF
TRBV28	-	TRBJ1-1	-	TGTGCCACCACCGGTAGGGTTGGCACTGAAGCTTTCTTT	CATTGRVGTEAFF
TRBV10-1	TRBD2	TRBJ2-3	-	TGCGCCAGCAGTGATCCTACTAGCGGGGTATACACAGATACGCAGTATTTT	CASSDPTSGVYTDTQYF
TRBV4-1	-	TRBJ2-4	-	TGCGCCAGCAGCCCAGGTCCCGGGGGACAGCGTATAATAGCCAAAAACATTCAGTACTTC	CASSPGPGGQRIIAKNIQYF
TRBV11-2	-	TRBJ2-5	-	TGTGCCAGCAGCTTCAGGGGGGTAGAGACCCAGTACTTC	CASSFRGVETQYF
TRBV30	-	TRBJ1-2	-	TGTGCCTGGAAAGAGGGAACTAACTATGGCTACACCTTC	CAWKEGTNYGYTF
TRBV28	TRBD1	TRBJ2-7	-	TGTGCCAGCAGTTTAGGGACAGCCTACGAGCAGTACTTC	CASSLGTAYEQYF
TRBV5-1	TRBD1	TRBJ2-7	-	TGCGCCATCAAGCAGGGCAGGGGGCAAGTACCCCTCCGAGGGCGACAGCAGTACTTC	CAIKQGRGQVPLRGRQQYF
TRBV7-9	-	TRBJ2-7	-	TGTGCCAGCAGCTTCGGAGAGGGGCCCTACGAGCAGTACTTC	CASSFGEGPYEQYF
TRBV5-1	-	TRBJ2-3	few	TGCGCCAGCAGCTTGAGGGCTTTGGGTACAGATACGCAGTATTTT	CASSLRALGTDTQYF
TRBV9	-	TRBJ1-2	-	TGTGCCAGCAGCGAGGGGGGGGCTGGCTACACCTTC	CASSEGGAGYTF
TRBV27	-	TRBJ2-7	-	TGTGCCAGCGTCCTTTCTCGGAGACCTGGAGGCTCCTACGAGCAGTACTTC	CASVLSRRPGGSYEQYF